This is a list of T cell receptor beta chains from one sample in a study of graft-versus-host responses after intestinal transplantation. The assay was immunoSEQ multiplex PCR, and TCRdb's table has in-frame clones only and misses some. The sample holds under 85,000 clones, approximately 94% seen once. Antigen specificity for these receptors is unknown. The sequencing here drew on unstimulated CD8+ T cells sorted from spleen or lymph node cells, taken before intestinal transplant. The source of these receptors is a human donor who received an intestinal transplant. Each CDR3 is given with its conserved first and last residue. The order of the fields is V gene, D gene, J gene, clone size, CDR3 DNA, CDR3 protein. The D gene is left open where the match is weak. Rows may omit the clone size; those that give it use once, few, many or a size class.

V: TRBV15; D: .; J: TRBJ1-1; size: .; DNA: TGTGCCACCAGCAGTACACTGAACACTGAAGCTTTCTTT; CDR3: CATSSTLNTEAFF
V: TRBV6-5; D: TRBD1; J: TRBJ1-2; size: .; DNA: TGTGCCAGCAGTATCGGACAGGGTGGCTATGGCTACACCTTC; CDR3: CASSIGQGGYGYTF
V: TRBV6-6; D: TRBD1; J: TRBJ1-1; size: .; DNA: TGTGCCAGCAGTTACACCCCGGGACAGGGGAGCGCTGAAGCTTTCTTT; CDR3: CASSYTPGQGSAEAFF
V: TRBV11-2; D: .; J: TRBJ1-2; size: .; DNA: TGTGCCAGCAGCTTAGTTGGGCCGGTCCCAACTAACTATGGCTACACCTTC; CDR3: CASSLVGPVPTNYGYTF
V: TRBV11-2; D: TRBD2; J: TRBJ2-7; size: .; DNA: TGTGCCAGCAGCTACCAAAGACTAGCGGGCTCCTCCTACGAGCAGTACTTC; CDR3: CASSYQRLAGSSYEQYF
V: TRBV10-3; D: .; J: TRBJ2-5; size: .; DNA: TGTGCCATCAGTGCAGGGGCAGATCCGGTCCATCACTTC; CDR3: CAISAGADPVHHF
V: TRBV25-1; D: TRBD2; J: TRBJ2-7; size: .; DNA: TGTGCCAGCAGTGACCCCAGGGAGGGCGAGCAGTACTTC; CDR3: CASSDPREGEQYF
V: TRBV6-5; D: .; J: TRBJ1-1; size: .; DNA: TGTGCCAGCAGCACGAAGGGGGGCACTAACACTGAAGCTTTCTTT; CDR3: CASSTKGGTNTEAFF
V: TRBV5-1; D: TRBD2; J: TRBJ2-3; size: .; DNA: TGCGCCAGCAGCCATCCCCTAGCGGGAGGGCCTGTAGATACGCAGTATTTT; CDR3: CASSHPLAGGPVDTQYF
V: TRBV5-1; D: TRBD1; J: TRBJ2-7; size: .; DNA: TGCGCCAGCAGCTCTGGACAGGGGGCTTACGAGCAGTACTTC; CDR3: CASSSGQGAYEQYF
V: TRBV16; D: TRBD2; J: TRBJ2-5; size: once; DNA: TGTGCCAGCAGCCAATCGGGGACTAGAGGGCAAGAGACCCAGTACTTC; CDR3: CASSQSGTRGQETQYF
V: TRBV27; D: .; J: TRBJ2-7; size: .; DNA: TGTGCCAGCAGACCTCTAGAAAACGACGAGCAGTACTTC; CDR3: CASRPLENDEQYF
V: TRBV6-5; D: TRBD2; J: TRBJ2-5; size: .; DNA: TGTGCCAGCAGACAGACTAGCGGGAGGTTCACCCAGTACTTC; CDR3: CASRQTSGRFTQYF
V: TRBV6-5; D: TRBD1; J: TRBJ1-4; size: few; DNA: TGTGCCAGCAGTTACACAGGGGGCGCGAATGAAAAACTGTTTTTT; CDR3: CASSYTGGANEKLFF
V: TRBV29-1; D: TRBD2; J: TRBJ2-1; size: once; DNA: TGCAGCCCCGGGGGGACTAGCGAGGGTGAGCAGTTCTTC; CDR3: CSPGGTSEGEQFF
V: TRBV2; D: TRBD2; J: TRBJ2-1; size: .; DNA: TGTGCCAGCTCCTTTAGGACTAGCGGGAGTGGGTCCTACAATGAGCAGTTCTTC; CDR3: CASSFRTSGSGSYNEQFF
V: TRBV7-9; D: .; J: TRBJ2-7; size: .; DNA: TGTGCCAGCAGCTCTGCGGAGAGGCCCGAGCAGTACTTC; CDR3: CASSSAERPEQYF
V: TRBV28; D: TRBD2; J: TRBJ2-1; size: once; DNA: TGTGCCAGCAGTTTACTACTAGCGGCCTACAATGAGCAGTTCTTC; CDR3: CASSLLLAAYNEQFF
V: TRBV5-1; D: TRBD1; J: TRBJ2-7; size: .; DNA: TGCGCCAGCAGCTTGGGACAGGGCCTCTCCTACGAGCAGTACTTC; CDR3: CASSLGQGLSYEQYF
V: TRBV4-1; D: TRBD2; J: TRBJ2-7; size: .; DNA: TGCGCCAGCAGCCAAGACGCGGGAGGGACCTACGAGCAGTACTTC; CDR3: CASSQDAGGTYEQYF
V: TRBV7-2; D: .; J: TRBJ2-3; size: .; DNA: TGTGCCAGCAGCTTAGGCACAGATACGCAGTATTTT; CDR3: CASSLGTDTQYF
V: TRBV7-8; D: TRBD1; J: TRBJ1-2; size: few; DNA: TGTGCCAGCAGCGTCGACAGGGGAGGGTATGGCTACACCTTC; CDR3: CASSVDRGGYGYTF
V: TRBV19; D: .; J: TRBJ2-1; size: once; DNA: TGTGCCAGTCACCACGCCACAGAGAGCTCCTACAATGAGCAGTTCTTC; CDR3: CASHHATESSYNEQFF
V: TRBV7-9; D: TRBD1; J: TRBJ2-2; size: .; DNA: TGTGCCAGCAGCCCTGGACAGGACAACACCGGGGAGCTGTTTTTT; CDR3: CASSPGQDNTGELFF
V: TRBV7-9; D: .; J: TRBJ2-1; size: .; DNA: TGTGCCAGCAGCCCCCGTCTCAGCTCCTACAATGAGCAGTTCTTC; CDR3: CASSPRLSSYNEQFF
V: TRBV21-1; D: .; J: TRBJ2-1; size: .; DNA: TGTGCCAGCAGCAAAGACAGGGCGAATGAGCAGTTCTTC; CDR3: CASSKDRANEQFF
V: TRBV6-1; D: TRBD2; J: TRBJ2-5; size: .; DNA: TGTGCCAGCAGTGCGGGACTAGCGGGAGTTTGGCAAGAGACCCAGTACTTC; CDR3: CASSAGLAGVWQETQYF
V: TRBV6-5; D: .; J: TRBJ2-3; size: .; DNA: TGTGCCAGCAGTTACTCTGCGGCAGAAGGAGATACGCAGTATTTT; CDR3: CASSYSAAEGDTQYF
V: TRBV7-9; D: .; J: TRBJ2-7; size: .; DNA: TGTGCCAGCAGCTTAGCCCTTGGGGAGCAGTACTTC; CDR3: CASSLALGEQYF
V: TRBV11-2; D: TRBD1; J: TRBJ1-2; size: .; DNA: TGTGCCAGCAGTACAGGGGCCTTCGGCTACACCTTC; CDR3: CASSTGAFGYTF
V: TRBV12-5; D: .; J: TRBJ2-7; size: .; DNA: TGTGCTAGTGGATGGGACTCCGGGACCTACGAGCAGTACTTC; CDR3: CASGWDSGTYEQYF
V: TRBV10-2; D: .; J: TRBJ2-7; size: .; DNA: TGCGCCAGCAGTGTGGGTGAACTCTACGAGCAGTACTTC; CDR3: CASSVGELYEQYF
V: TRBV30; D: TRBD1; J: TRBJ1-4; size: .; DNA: TGTGCCTGGACCGACAGGGGGCTCGGGGCTGCAACTAATGAAAAACTGTTTTTT; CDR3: CAWTDRGLGAATNEKLFF
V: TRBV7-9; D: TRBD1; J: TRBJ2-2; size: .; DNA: TGTGCCAGCAGCGCAAGGACAGGCGGGGAGCTGTTTTTT; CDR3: CASSARTGGELFF
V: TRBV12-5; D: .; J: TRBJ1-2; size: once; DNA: TGTGCTAGTGACATAGCAGGGAACTATGGCTACACCTTC; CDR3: CASDIAGNYGYTF
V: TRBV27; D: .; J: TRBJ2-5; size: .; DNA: TGTGCCAGCAGTACTCTATTAGGGCAGTCCCTTGGGGAGACCCAGTACTTC; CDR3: CASSTLLGQSLGETQYF
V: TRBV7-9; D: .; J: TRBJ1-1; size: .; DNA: TGTGCCAGCAGCTTAAATTCTGAAGCTTTCTTT; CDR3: CASSLNSEAFF
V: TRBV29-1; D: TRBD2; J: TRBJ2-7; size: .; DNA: TGCAGCGTCTCCGGGACTAGCGGGGATATTCACTACGAGCAGTACTTC; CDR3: CSVSGTSGDIHYEQYF
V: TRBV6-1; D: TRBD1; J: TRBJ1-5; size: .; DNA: TGTGCCAGCAGTGGACGACAGGGACGAGGCAATCAGCCCCAGCATTTT; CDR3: CASSGRQGRGNQPQHF
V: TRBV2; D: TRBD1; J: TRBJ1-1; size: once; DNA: TGTGCCAGCAGTGCAAATCCGTCGACAGGGGGAAAGGAAGCTTTCTTT; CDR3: CASSANPSTGGKEAFF